These 10 T cell receptor beta chains originate from one sample sequenced in a study of blood T cell repertoires in COVID-19. Produced via immunoSEQ multiplex PCR; TCRdb's table is partial and in-frame only. Among approximately 24,000 clones listed, approximately 89% were seen once. The sequenced sample consisted of peripheral blood. Receptors originate from a man in his forties or fifties with active COVID-19.

V is TRBV5-6 and J is TRBJ1-2; D is unresolved. The germline CDR1 and CDR2 sequences are SGHDT and YYEEEE. CDR3 size: 13 residues. V lost 4 bases and J lost 6, with 13 bases in between. The CDR3 bases are TGTGCCAGCAGCCTGGCGGTACGAGATGGCTACACCTTC. Encoded protein: CASSLAVRDGYTF.

This chain links TRBV6-5 with TRBJ2-1; D possibly corresponds to TRBD2 (6 bases). Trimming left V 9 bases short and J 0 bases short, with 12 bases between. Germline CDR1 MNHEY, CDR2 SVGAGI. The CDR3 totals 14 residues. For the CDR3, the DNA is TGTGCCAGTATACTGGGGGGCTCCTACAATGAGCAGTTCTTC. Protein: CASILGGSYNEQFF.

The chain is built from TRBV4-3 and TRBJ1-2, with a tentative D call TRBD1 (5 bases). CDR1 is LGHNA, CDR2 YSLEER, per germline. V lost 3 bases and J 7 bases, leaving 15 bases between the germline ends. This CDR3 is built from 14 residues. The CDR3 loop is CASSHDGRGGGYTF. In nucleotides, the CDR3 is TGCGCCAGCAGCCACGATGGGAGGGGAGGTGGCTACACCTTC.

In nucleotides, the CDR3 is TGTGCCTGGAGTGTTGTGACAGCTTATAATTCACCCCTCCACTTT. This sequence encodes CAWSVVTAYNSPLHF. The rearrangement links TRBV30 to TRBJ1-6, with a weak D call TRBD1 (5 bases). The germline V gene encodes CDR1 GTSNPN and CDR2 SVGIG (reference sequence). V was trimmed by 0 bases and J by 4 bases, leaving 10 bases between them. The CDR3 has 15 residues.

This clone appeared once. The genes are TRBV6-5 and TRBJ1-1; D is possibly TRBD1 (6 bases). CDR1 and CDR2 (germline): MNHEY, SVGAGI. Trimming took off 6 bases at V and 0 bases at J, with 11 bases between the two ends. This CDR3 is built from 14 residues. DNA of the CDR3: TGTGCCAGCAGATCTCAGGGGATGAACACTGAAGCTTTCTTT. This sequence encodes CASRSQGMNTEAFF.

This clone was seen once. The CDR3 nucleotides are TGCGCCAGCAGCATTGGACTAGCGGGAATATACGAGCAGTACTTC. It encodes CASSIGLAGIYEQYF. This chain connects TRBV5-1 to TRBJ2-7; 12 nucleotides line up with TRBD2. V was clipped by 4 bases and J by 4 bases; unmatched bases: 6. The V gene's germline CDR1 is SGHRS and CDR2 YFSETQ. The CDR3 runs to 15 residues. The whole variable domain, remainder taken from reference TRBV5-1 and TRBJ2-7, is KAGVTQTPRYLIKTRGQQVTLSCSPISGHRSVSWYQQTPGQGLQFLFEYFSETQRNKGNFPGRFSGRQFSNSRSEMNVSTLELGDSALYLCASSIGLAGIYEQYFGPGTRLTVT.

The chain links TRBV5-1 to TRBJ1-4; 7 nucleotides match TRBD1. Looked up from germline, CDR1 is SGHRS and CDR2 is YFSETQ. J gave up 4 bases and V 6 bases, and 6 bases lay outside the gene matches. The CDR3 loop spans 14 amino acids. The DNA of the CDR3 is TGCGCCAGCACAGGGGGGCGTAATAATGAAAAACTGTTTTTT. Residues: CASTGGRNNEKLFF.

This clone has just one count. This chain uses TRBV27 with TRBJ2-3; 8 positions match TRBD1. J lost 5 bases, V lost 10 bases, and 5 bases had no gene match. There are 12 residues in the CDR3. In germline, CDR1 is MNHEY, CDR2 SMNVEV (reference sequence). DNA of the CDR3: TGTGCCACCCAGGGGGCAAGAGATACGCAGTATTTT. Protein sequence: CATQGARDTQYF.

The chain recombines TRBV27 with TRBJ2-1; weak D call: TRBD2 (6 bases). There are 14 residues in the CDR3. Deletions cut 2 bases from V and 8 bases from J, with 13 bases between. The germline V gene has CDR1 MNHEY and CDR2 SMNVEV (reference sequence). For the CDR3, the DNA is TGTGCCAGCAGTTTAAGGCCGGGAGCGGATGAGCAGTTCTTC. It translates to CASSLRPGADEQFF.

The chain is built from TRBV5-6 and TRBJ2-3; D may be TRBD1 (5 bases). Germline V gene lookup returns CDR1 SGHDT and CDR2 YYEEEE. V lost 2 bases to trimming and J lost 3 bases, with 7 bases between them. There are 13 residues in the CDR3. The DNA of the CDR3 is TGTGCCAGCAGCTTAGCAGGGACAGATACGCAGTATTTT. Translated: CASSLAGTDTQYF.